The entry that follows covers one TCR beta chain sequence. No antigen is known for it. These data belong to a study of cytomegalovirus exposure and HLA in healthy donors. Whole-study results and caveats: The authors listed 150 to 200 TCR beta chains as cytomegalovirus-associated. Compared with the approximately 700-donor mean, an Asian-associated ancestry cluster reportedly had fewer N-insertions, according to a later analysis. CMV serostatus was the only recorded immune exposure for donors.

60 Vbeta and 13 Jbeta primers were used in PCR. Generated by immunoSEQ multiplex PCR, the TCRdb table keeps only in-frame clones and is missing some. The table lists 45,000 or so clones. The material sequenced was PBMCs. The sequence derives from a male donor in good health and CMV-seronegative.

The CDR3 protein is CASSPPVQGAADTQYF. The CDR3 nucleotides read TGTGCCAGCTCACCACCGGTACAGGGAGCGGCAGATACGCAGTATTTT. This chain links TRBV18 with TRBJ2-3; TRBD1 might be the D (6 bases). Trimming pared 0 bases from V and 4 bases from J, leaving 14 bases between. The CDR3 totals 16 residues. Germline assignment: CDR1 KGHSH and CDR2 LQKENI.